The entry below describes one T cell receptor beta chain. Its antigen is currently unknown. This record belongs to a study of cytomegalovirus exposure and HLA in healthy donors. Whole-study results and caveats: At a 0.05 false discovery rate, a later analysis found some 17,000 TCR beta sequences to be associated with HLA alleles. As immune exposure information, only CMV serostatus was available.

Germline V gives CDR1 SNHLY, CDR2 FYNNEI. This CDR3 has 14 residues. Trimming removed 8 bases from V and 4 bases from J, with 15 bases in between. In the PCR, 60 Vbeta and 13 Jbeta primers were used. Using immunoSEQ multiplex PCR, the repertoire was profiled, and TCRdb retains in-frame clones only, with some absent. The table includes about 150,000 clones, 65% to 80% detected once. This TCR derives from a woman in her thirties or forties in good health and CMV-seronegative. Material for sequencing was PBMCs. This chain joins TRBV2 and TRBJ1-5; D is uncertain. The CDR3 DNA sequence: TGTGCCAGCGGAGCGTCAAGTGGGAATCAGCCCCAGCATTTT. This translates into CASGASSGNQPQHF.